The 32 T cell receptor beta chains in this list originate from one sample, sequenced in a study of blood T cell repertoires in COVID-19. Repertoires were generated with immunoSEQ multiplex PCR, while TCRdb's copy carries only in-frame clones and drops some. The repertoire holds 250,000 to 300,000 clones, with approximately 87% as singletons. The sequenced sample consisted of peripheral blood. Receptors were obtained from a woman aged 25 to 39 with COVID-19, enrolled during active disease.

J is TRBJ1-1 and V is TRBV4-1, with D possibly matching TRBD1 (5 bases). In germline, CDR1 is MGHRA, CDR2 YSYEKL. The CDR3 totals 11 residues. Trimming pared 4 bases from V and 11 bases from J, leaving 11 bases between. CDR3 nucleotide sequence: TGCGCCAGCAGCCGTGGGCGGGGGGCTTTCTTT. Translating gives CASSRGRGAFF.

The V and J genes are TRBV7-8 and TRBJ2-5, with D maybe TRBD1 (7 bases). Germline CDR1 SGHVS, CDR2 FQNEAQ. Trimming removed 6 bases at V and 5 bases at J, with 19 bases between. The CDR3 has 15 residues. The CDR3 DNA sequence: TGTGCCAGCAGGGGATCGGAGGGGGCCTGGGAGACCCAGTACTTC. Translating gives CASRGSEGAWETQYF.

This chain uses TRBV3-1 (or the pseudogene TRBV3-2) with TRBJ1-6; TRBD1 agrees at 8 bases. CDR1 is LGHDT and CDR2 is YNNKEL in the germline V gene (reference sequence). There are 15 residues in the CDR3. Trimming at V came to 4 bases and at J to 9 bases, leaving 8 bases not matched to a gene. CDR3 amino acids: CASSPRGQGSSPLHF. The CDR3 coding sequence is TGTGCCAGCAGCCCACGAGGACAGGGTAGTTCACCCCTCCACTTT.

The gene calls are TRBV9 and TRBJ2-7; a weak D match, TRBD2 (7 bases). This CDR3 is 15 amino acids long. Germline-derived CDR1 and CDR2 are SGDLS and YYNGEE. V dropped 0 bases and J dropped 0 bases, with 10 bases sitting between them. DNA for the CDR3: TGTGCCAGCAGCGTAGAGGGGGGGAGCTCCTACGAGCAGTACTTC. Protein product: CASSVEGGSSYEQYF.

The chain links TRBV5-4 to TRBJ2-3, with 7 bases aligning to TRBD2. Germline V gene data show CDR1 as SGHNT and CDR2 as YYREEE (reference sequence). The CDR3 consists of 16 residues. J gave up 2 bases and V 3 bases, and 9 bases lay outside the gene matches. The CDR3 loop reads CASSSPRGEVTDTQYF. For the CDR3, the DNA is TGTGCCAGCAGCTCCCCCCGGGGGGAGGTCACAGATACGCAGTATTTT.

This sequence joins TRBV3-1 (or the pseudogene TRBV3-2) and TRBJ1-1; possibly TRBD1 for D (5 bases). CDR1 is LGHDT and CDR2 is YNNKEL in the germline V gene (reference sequence). The CDR3 is made up of 14 amino acids. Trimming took 1 base from V and 7 from J, leaving 13 bases between them. CDR3 residues: CASSQAFRGSEAFF. Here the CDR3 DNA reads TGTGCCAGCAGCCAAGCTTTTCGGGGGAGTGAAGCTTTCTTT.

This sequence joins TRBV7-9 and TRBJ2-7; 9 bases are shared with TRBD1. The germline gives CDR1 SEHNR, CDR2 FQNEAQ (reference sequence). Trimming removed 5 bases from V and 5 bases from J; junction bases left unmatched: 7. The CDR3 has 14 residues. This CDR3 reads CASSLLGTGNEQYF. CDR3 coding DNA: TGTGCCAGCAGCCTCCTAGGGACAGGGAACGAGCAGTACTTC.

The V gene is TRBV5-5, the J gene TRBJ2-1; 9 bases agree with TRBD1. The ends lost 0 bases at V and 3 bases at J; junction bases unmatched: 7. Germline V lookup: CDR1 SGHKS, CDR2 YYEKEE (reference sequence). The CDR3 consists of 17 residues. CDR3 region: CASSLDQAGQGYNEQFF. CDR3 nucleotides: TGTGCCAGCAGCTTGGATCAAGCGGGACAGGGCTACAATGAGCAGTTCTTC.

The chain recombines TRBV2 with TRBJ1-5, with 10 bases identical to TRBD1. This CDR3 spans 13 amino acids. With V trimmed by 6 bases and J by 5 bases, 1 base remained unmatched. From germline, CDR1 is SNHLY and CDR2 FYNNEI. The CDR3 sequence: CASRGTGDQPQHF. The CDR3 nucleotides read TGTGCCAGCAGGGGGACAGGGGATCAGCCCCAGCATTTT.

This clone was found a few times. This chain joins TRBV7-9 and TRBJ2-5, with TRBD2 as a possible D gene (5 bases). The CDR3 contains 13 residues. V was clipped by 5 bases and J by 1 base, with 8 bases between them. Germline V CDR1 and CDR2: SEHNR, FQNEAQ (reference sequence). CDR3 bases: TGTGCCAGCAGCGAGGGCTTCCAAGAGACCCAGTACTTC. Translating it yields CASSEGFQETQYF. The full variable domain, its missing parts supplied by reference TRBV7-9 and TRBJ2-5, is DTGVSQNPRHKITKRGQNVTFRCDPISEHNRLYWYRQTLGQGPEFLTYFQNEAQLEKSRLLSDRFSAERPKGSFSTLEIQRTEQGDSAMYLCASSEGFQETQYFGPGTRLLVL.

The chain uses TRBV18 and TRBJ1-1; D gene ambiguous. The CDR3 consists of 14 residues. Between the trimmed V and J ends, which lost 1 base and 4 bases, there was a span of 10 bases. The germline V gene has CDR1 KGHSH and CDR2 LQKENI. The CDR3, as DNA: TGTGCCAGCTCACCACTGGCCAGCGTCACTGAAGCTTTCTTT. This codes for CASSPLASVTEAFF.

The genes are TRBV19 and TRBJ2-4, with 8 bases aligning to TRBD1. The CDR3 runs 16 residues. Germline values: CDR1 LNHDA, CDR2 SQIVND (reference sequence). Unmatched junction bases numbered 7, after V lost 3 bases and J lost 3 bases. CDR3 loop: CASSIPRGLVKNIQYF. The CDR3, as DNA: TGTGCCAGTAGTATTCCCAGGGGGCTTGTCAAAAACATTCAGTACTTC.

The V call is TRBV7-9, the J call TRBJ2-7; 9 bases fit TRBD1. V shed 3 bases, J shed 6 bases, and the junction held 6 bases outside the gene matches. The V gene's germline CDR1 is SEHNR and CDR2 FQNEAQ (reference sequence). The CDR3 spans 14 residues. The CDR3, as DNA: TGTGCCAGCAGCTTGGGACAGGGCGCGGGCGAGCAGTACTTC. Protein: CASSLGQGAGEQYF.

The genes are TRBV6-5 and TRBJ2-7; 10 bases are a match to TRBD1. V lost 6 bases to trimming and J lost 3 bases; unmatched junction nucleotides: 5. Per germline, CDR1 MNHEY and CDR2 SVGAGI. The CDR3 contains 14 residues. The CDR3 here is CASSRTGGDYEQYF. As DNA, the CDR3 is TGTGCCAGCAGCCGGACAGGGGGGGACTACGAGCAGTACTTC.

The chain employs TRBV7-2 and TRBJ1-1; D might be TRBD1 (5 bases). Trimming removed 3 bases from V and 9 bases from J, with 11 bases in between. This CDR3 comprises 12 residues. Germline CDR1 is SGHTA and CDR2 is FQGNSA. CDR3 in DNA: TGTGCCAGCAGCTTCCGGGCAGGGAAAGCTTTCTTT. The encoded protein is CASSFRAGKAFF.

This clone was recorded only once. The chain has TRBV12-5 and TRBJ2-3; the match to TRBD2 covers 8 bases. The CDR3 is 14 amino acids. The trim removed 8 bases at V and 8 bases at J, leaving 12 bases unmatched. Germline assignment: CDR1 LGHNT and CDR2 FRNRAP. CDR3 sequence (DNA): TGTGCTAGTATGGAAACGGGGGGGCCGGTTACGCAGTATTTT. Amino acid sequence: CASMETGGPVTQYF.

The chain joins TRBV10-2 to TRBJ2-1; 10 bases are shared with TRBD2. After removal of 6 bases from V and 4 bases from J, the junction contained 3 bases not matched to a gene. Germline V gene sequence: CDR1 WSHSY, CDR2 SAAADI. The length of the CDR3 is 14 residues. CDR3 bases: TGCGCCAGCAGGGCAGCGGGGGGGTACAATGAGCAGTTCTTC. Translated: CASRAAGGYNEQFF.

J is TRBJ2-7 and V is TRBV28; 8 positions match TRBD1. The germline gives CDR1 MDHEN, CDR2 SYDVKM. V gave up 4 bases and J gave up 2 bases; unmatched junction bases: 4. This CDR3 comprises 14 residues. The CDR3 region has the DNA TGTGCCAGCAGTTCGCCGACAGGGGCCTACGAGCAGTACTTC. As protein: CASSSPTGAYEQYF.

The chain combines TRBV6-9 with TRBJ1-1; no clear D. CDR3 length: 13 residues. The germline V gene has CDR1 MNHGY and CDR2 SVAAGI. Trimming shortened V by 6 bases and J by 1 base, and 9 bases separated the two germline ends. CDR3 in amino acids: CASSGEGNTEAFF. In nucleotides, the CDR3 is TGTGCCAGCAGCGGGGAGGGGAACACTGAAGCTTTCTTT.

CDR3 in amino acids: CASSFQGSTDTQYF. The DNA for the CDR3 is TGTGCCAGCAGTTTTCAGGGGAGCACAGATACGCAGTATTTT. The chain couples TRBV27 to TRBJ2-3; D perhaps matches TRBD1 (6 bases). This CDR3 is 14 amino acids long. V lost 3 bases to trimming and J lost 0 bases, with 7 bases between them. Germline CDR1 and CDR2: MNHEY and SMNVEV (reference sequence).

The CDR3: CASSHLGAGYNEQFF. The CDR3 nucleotides are TGTGCCAGCAGCCACCTCGGTGCAGGGTACAATGAGCAGTTCTTC. This chain connects TRBV7-8 to TRBJ2-1; TRBD1 is a possible D gene (5 bases). The CDR3 is made up of 15 amino acids. With 5 bases removed from V and 4 bases from J, the gap between germline ends came to 15 bases. Germline V gives CDR1 SGHVS, CDR2 FQNEAQ. The entire variable domain, with the rest obtained from reference TRBV7-8 and TRBJ2-1, is as follows: GAGVSQSPRYKVAKRGQDVALRCDPISGHVSLFWYQQALGQGPEFLTYFQNEAQLDKSGLPSDRFFAERPEGSVSTLKIQRTQQEDSAVYLCASSHLGAGYNEQFFGPGTRLTVL.

CDR3 region: CASSSTWDRGWNEQFF. The CDR3 nucleotides read TGTGCCAGCAGCTCCACTTGGGACAGGGGGTGGAATGAGCAGTTCTTC. This chain uses TRBV7-9 with TRBJ2-1; 11 nucleotides match TRBD1. With 4 bases clipped from V and 7 bases from J, the junction kept 9 bases outside the gene matches. The CDR3 length is 16 residues. Per germline, CDR1 SEHNR and CDR2 FQNEAQ (reference sequence).

The chain's CDR3 is CASSSGETQYF. In DNA, the CDR3 is TGTGCCAGCAGCTCCGGGGAGACCCAGTACTTC. The chain couples TRBV7-6 to TRBJ2-5; D unresolved. CDR1 is SGHVS and CDR2 is FNYEAQ in the germline V gene. The CDR3 extends over 11 amino acids. V was shortened by 4 bases and J by 5 bases, with 5 bases between the two germline ends.

V gene TRBV5-1 combines with J gene TRBJ1-1, with unresolved D. Between the trimmed V and J ends, which lost 1 base and 1 base, there was a span of 5 bases. The V gene's germline CDR1 is SGHRS and CDR2 YFSETQ. This CDR3 is 13 amino acids long. CDR3 protein: CASSLWQNTEAFF. DNA of the CDR3: TGCGCCAGCAGCTTGTGGCAGAACACTGAAGCTTTCTTT.

Only one count was recorded for this clone. The chain uses TRBV6-4 and TRBJ1-2; 7 nucleotides agree with TRBD1. The CDR3 is made up of 14 amino acids. Germline lookup yields CDR1 MRHNA and CDR2 SNTAGT. J was trimmed by 6 bases and V by 4 bases; bases with no gene match: 8. The DNA for the CDR3 is TGTGCCAGCAGTGGGCAGACGACAGGGAATGGCTACACCTTC. Its translation: CASSGQTTGNGYTF.

The rearrangement joins TRBV12-3 or TRBV12-4 to TRBJ2-2, with 8 nucleotides matching TRBD1. The CDR3 totals 12 residues. The V gene end was trimmed by 8 bases and the J gene end by 7 bases; junction bases not matched to a gene: 3. The CDR3: CASGQGLGELFF. DNA for the CDR3: TGTGCCAGCGGACAGGGCCTCGGGGAGCTGTTTTTT.

This clone appeared a few times. The same CDR3 is also encoded by other DNA sequences in this sample. This chain links TRBV27 with TRBJ2-7; TRBD2 matches at 7 bases. V was pared by 2 bases and J by 2 bases, with 0 bases of the junction left unmatched. This CDR3 contains 13 residues. Germline V CDR1 and CDR2: MNHEY, SMNVEV (reference sequence). CDR3 in amino acids: CASSLGLAYEQYF. The CDR3 nucleotides are TGTGCCAGCAGTTTAGGACTAGCCTACGAGCAGTACTTC.

The chain recombines TRBV5-1 with TRBJ1-1; 8 bases agree with TRBD1. This CDR3 is 13 amino acids long. Germline assignment: CDR1 SGHRS and CDR2 YFSETQ. V lost 4 bases, J lost 5 bases, and 4 bases stayed unmatched. CDR3 protein: CASSRQGATEAFF. Written as DNA, the CDR3 is TGCGCCAGCAGCCGTCAGGGGGCAACTGAAGCTTTCTTT.

The V call is TRBV9, the J call TRBJ1-2; 7 bases match TRBD1. V was clipped by 5 bases and J by 4 bases; unmatched bases: 8. CDR3 size: 14 residues. CDR1 is SGDLS and CDR2 is YYNGEE in the germline V gene. The CDR3 DNA follows: TGTGCCAGCAGGGACAGGCAATCGGTCTATGGCTACACCTTC. It codes for CASRDRQSVYGYTF. Based on the CDR3 plus reference TRBV9 and TRBJ1-2, the full variable domain is DSGVTQTPKHLITATGQRVTLRCSPRSGDLSVYWYQQSLDQGLQFLIQYYNGEERAKGNILERFSAQQFPDLHSELNLSSLELGDSALYFCASRDRQSVYGYTFGSGTRLTVV.

Only a few counts were recorded for this clone. The chain uses TRBV6-5 and TRBJ1-6; weak D call: TRBD1 (5 bases). The V end was cut by 3 bases, the J end by 8 bases, with 8 bases between. From germline, CDR1 is MNHEY and CDR2 SVGAGI. This CDR3 comprises 13 residues. CDR3 region: CASSYDSYSPLHF. The CDR3 DNA is TGTGCCAGCAGTTATGACAGTTATTCACCCCTCCACTTT.

The rearrangement joins TRBV20-1 to TRBJ2-3; no clear D. Trimming took 3 bases from V and 2 from J, leaving 9 bases between them. This CDR3 comprises 13 residues. Germline V gene data show CDR1 as DFQATT and CDR2 as SNEGSKA (reference sequence). The CDR3 DNA reads as TGCAGTGCTAGTACTGACTTCACAGATACGCAGTATTTT. This sequence encodes CSASTDFTDTQYF.

In regard to this clone: This sample includes further DNA sequences coding for the same CDR3. The rearrangement links TRBV5-1 to TRBJ1-2; D is undetermined. V was clipped by 4 bases and J by 2 bases, with 9 bases between them. CDR1 SGHRS and CDR2 YFSETQ come from the germline V gene. This CDR3 contains 13 residues. The CDR3 sequence is CASSPTGNYGYTF. As DNA, the CDR3 is TGCGCCAGCAGCCCAACCGGGAACTATGGCTACACCTTC.